This TCR beta chain originates from a study of blood T cell repertoires in COVID-19. Looking at the study overall: Donors in the United States, Italy and Spain gave samples during acute or convalescent COVID-19.

Here immunoSEQ multiplex PCR was the method, and the copy in TCRdb shows in-frame clones only, minus some. Of roughly 330,000 clones in the sample, over 70% are singletons; the top ten hold about 5%. Trimming took off 4 bases at V and 0 bases at J, with 16 bases between the two ends. The CDR3 is 16 amino acids. Germline V gene lookup returns CDR1 SGHAT and CDR2 FQNNGV. The receptor was isolated from a man aged 25-45 years who had recovered from COVID-19. The rearrangement joins TRBV11-2 to TRBJ2-7; D might be TRBD1 (6 bases). The material sequenced was PBMCs or T cells enriched from blood (not recorded which). CDR3 in amino acids: CASSSHTGSDSYEQYF. CDR3 coding DNA: TGTGCCAGCAGCTCTCACACAGGGTCCGACTCCTACGAGCAGTACTTC.